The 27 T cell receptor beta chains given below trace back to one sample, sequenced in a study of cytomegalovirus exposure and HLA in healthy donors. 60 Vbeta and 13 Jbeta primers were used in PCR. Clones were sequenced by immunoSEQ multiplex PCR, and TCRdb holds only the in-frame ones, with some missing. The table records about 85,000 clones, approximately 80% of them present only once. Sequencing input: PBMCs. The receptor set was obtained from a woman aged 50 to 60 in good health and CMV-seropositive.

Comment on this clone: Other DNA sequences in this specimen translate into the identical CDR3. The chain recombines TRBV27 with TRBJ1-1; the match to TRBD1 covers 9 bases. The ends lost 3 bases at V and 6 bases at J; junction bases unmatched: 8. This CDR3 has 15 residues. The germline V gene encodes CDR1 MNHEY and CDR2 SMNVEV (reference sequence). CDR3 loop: CASSFGTGRGAEAFF. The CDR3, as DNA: TGTGCCAGCAGTTTCGGGACAGGGCGGGGCGCTGAAGCTTTCTTT.

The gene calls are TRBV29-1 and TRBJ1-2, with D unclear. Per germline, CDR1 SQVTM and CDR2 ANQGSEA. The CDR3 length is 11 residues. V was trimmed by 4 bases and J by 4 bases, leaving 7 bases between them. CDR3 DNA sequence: TGCAGCGTTGGCGCAACCTATGGCTACACCTTC. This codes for CSVGATYGYTF.

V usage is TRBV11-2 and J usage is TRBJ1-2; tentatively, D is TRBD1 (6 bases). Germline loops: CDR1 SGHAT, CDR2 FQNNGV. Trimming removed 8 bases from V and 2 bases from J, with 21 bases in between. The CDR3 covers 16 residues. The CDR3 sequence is CASLPIGDTSNYGYTF. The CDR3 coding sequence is TGTGCCAGCTTACCGATAGGGGACACCTCGAACTATGGCTACACCTTC.

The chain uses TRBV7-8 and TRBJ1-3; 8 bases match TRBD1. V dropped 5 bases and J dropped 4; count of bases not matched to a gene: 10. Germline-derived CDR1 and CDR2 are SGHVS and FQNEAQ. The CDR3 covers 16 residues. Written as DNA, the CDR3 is TGTGCCAGCAGCCGACGTGACAGGGGTGTCGGAAACACCATATATTTT. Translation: CASSRRDRGVGNTIYF.

The CDR3: CAIRGADTDTQYF. CDR3 DNA: TGTGCCATCAGAGGGGCCGACACAGATACGCAGTATTTT. V usage is TRBV10-3 and J usage is TRBJ2-3; maybe TRBD1 (5 bases). V was cut by 6 bases and J by 2 bases, with 9 bases left in between. Germline CDR1 ENHRY, CDR2 SYGVKD. The CDR3 runs 13 residues.

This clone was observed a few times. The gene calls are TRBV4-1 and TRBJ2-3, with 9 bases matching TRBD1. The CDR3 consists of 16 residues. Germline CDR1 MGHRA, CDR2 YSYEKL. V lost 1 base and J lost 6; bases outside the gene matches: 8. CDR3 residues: CASSQGTGGASDTQYF. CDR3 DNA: TGCGCCAGCAGCCAAGGAACAGGGGGCGCGTCGGATACGCAGTATTTT.

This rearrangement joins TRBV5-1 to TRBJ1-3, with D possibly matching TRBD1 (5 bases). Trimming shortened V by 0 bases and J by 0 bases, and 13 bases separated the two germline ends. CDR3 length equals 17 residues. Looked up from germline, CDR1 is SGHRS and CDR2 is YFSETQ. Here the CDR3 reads CASSLETARDSGNTIYF. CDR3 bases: TGCGCCAGCAGCTTGGAGACAGCACGAGACTCTGGAAACACCATATATTTT.

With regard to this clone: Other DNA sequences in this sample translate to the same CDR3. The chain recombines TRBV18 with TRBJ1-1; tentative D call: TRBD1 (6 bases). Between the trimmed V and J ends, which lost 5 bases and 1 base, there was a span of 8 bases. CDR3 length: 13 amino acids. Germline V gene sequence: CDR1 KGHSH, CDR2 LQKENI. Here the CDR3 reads CASSSGQNTEAFF. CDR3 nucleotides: TGTGCCAGCTCATCGGGACAGAACACTGAAGCTTTCTTT.

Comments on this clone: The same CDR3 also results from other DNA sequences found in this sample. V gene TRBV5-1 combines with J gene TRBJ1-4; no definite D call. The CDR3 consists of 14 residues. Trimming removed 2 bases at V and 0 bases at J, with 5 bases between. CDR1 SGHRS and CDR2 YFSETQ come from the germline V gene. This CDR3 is CASSLAATNEKLFF. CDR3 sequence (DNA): TGCGCCAGCAGCTTAGCTGCAACTAATGAAAAACTGTTTTTT. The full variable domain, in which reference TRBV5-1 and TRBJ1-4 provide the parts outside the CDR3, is KAGVTQTPRYLIKTRGQQVTLSCSPISGHRSVSWYQQTPGQGLQFLFEYFSETQRNKGNFPGRFSGRQFSNSRSEMNVSTLELGDSALYLCASSLAATNEKLFFGSGTQLSVL.

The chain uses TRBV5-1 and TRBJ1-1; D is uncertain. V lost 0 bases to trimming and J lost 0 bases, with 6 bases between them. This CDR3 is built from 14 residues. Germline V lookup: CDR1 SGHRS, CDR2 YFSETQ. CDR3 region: CASSLEAMNTEAFF. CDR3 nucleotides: TGCGCCAGCAGCTTGGAAGCGATGAACACTGAAGCTTTCTTT. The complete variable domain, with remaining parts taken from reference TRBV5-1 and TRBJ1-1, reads KAGVTQTPRYLIKTRGQQVTLSCSPISGHRSVSWYQQTPGQGLQFLFEYFSETQRNKGNFPGRFSGRQFSNSRSEMNVSTLELGDSALYLCASSLEAMNTEAFFGQGTRLTVV.

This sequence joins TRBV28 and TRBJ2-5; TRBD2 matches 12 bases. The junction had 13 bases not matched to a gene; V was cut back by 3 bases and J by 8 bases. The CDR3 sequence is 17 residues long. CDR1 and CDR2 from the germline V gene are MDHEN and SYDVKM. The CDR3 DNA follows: TGTGCCAGCAGTTTTTCGGGACTAGCGGGCCGAGGGCCCACCCAGTACTTC. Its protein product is CASSFSGLAGRGPTQYF.

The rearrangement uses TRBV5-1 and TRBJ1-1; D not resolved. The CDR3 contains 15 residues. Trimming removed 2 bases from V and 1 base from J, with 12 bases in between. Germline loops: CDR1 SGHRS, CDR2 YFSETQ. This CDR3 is CASSFFTRQNTEAFF. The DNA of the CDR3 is TGCGCCAGCAGCTTCTTTACGCGGCAGAACACTGAAGCTTTCTTT.

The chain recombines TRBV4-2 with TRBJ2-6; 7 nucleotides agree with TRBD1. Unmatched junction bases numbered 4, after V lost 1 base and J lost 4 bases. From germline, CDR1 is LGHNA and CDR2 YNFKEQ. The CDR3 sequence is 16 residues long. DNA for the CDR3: TGTGCCAGCAGCCAAGCAGGGGGTCTGGGGGCCAACGTCCTGACTTTC. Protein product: CASSQAGGLGANVLTF.

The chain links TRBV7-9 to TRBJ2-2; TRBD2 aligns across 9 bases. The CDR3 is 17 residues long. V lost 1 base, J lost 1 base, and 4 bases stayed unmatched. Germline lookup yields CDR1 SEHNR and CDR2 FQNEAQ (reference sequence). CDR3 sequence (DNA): TGTGCCAGCAGCTTAGTTTCGACTAGCGGGAACACCGGGGAGCTGTTTTTT. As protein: CASSLVSTSGNTGELFF.

The CDR3 is CASSFGDRARAEAFF. The CDR3 region has the DNA TGCGCCAGCAGCTTTGGGGACAGGGCCAGGGCTGAAGCTTTCTTT. The chain recombines TRBV5-1 with TRBJ1-1, with 9 bases matching TRBD1. This CDR3 comprises 15 residues. CDR1 and CDR2 (germline): SGHRS, YFSETQ. V lost 2 bases to trimming and J lost 6 bases; unmatched junction nucleotides: 8.

This CDR3 reads CAWNRREADTQYF. The CDR3, as DNA: TGTGCCTGGAATCGGAGAGAAGCAGATACGCAGTATTTT. The chain uses TRBV30 and TRBJ2-3; D is uncertain. The CDR3 is 13 residues long. The germline V and J ends were trimmed by 4 bases and 4 bases, with 12 bases remaining between them. From germline, CDR1 is GTSNPN and CDR2 SVGIG (reference sequence).

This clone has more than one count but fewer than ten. Written as DNA, the CDR3 is TGTGCCAGCAGTGTCGTGTTCAATGAGCAGTTCTTC. It specifies CASSVVFNEQFF. The rearrangement uses TRBV25-1 and TRBJ2-1; D call uncertain. From germline, CDR1 is MGHDK and CDR2 SYGVNS. Trimming stripped 4 bases from V and 6 bases from J, with 7 bases between. This CDR3 has 12 amino acids.

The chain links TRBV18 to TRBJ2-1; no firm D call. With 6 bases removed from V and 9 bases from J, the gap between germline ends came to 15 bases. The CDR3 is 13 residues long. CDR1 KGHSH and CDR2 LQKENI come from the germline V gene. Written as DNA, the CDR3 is TGTGCCAGCTCGTTCTTGTTGTTCCGTGAGCAGTTCTTC. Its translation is CASSFLLFREQFF.

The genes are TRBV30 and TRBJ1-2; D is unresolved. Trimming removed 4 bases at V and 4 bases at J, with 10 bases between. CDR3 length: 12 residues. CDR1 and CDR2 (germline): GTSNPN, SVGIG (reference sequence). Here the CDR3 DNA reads TGTGCCTGGACCCTACGGGGCTATGGCTACACCTTC. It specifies CAWTLRGYGYTF.

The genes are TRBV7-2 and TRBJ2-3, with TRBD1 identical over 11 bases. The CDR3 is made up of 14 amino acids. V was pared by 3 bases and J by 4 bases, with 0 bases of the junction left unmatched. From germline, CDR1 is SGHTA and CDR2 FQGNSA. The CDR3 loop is CASSLGQGADTQYF. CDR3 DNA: TGTGCCAGCAGCTTGGGACAGGGGGCAGATACGCAGTATTTT.

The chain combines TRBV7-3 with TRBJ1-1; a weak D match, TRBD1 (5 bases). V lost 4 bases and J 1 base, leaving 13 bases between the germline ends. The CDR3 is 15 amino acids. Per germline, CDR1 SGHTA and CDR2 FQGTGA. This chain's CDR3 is CASSSTSGQNTEAFF. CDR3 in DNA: TGTGCCAGCAGCTCTACCTCTGGACAGAACACTGAAGCTTTCTTT.

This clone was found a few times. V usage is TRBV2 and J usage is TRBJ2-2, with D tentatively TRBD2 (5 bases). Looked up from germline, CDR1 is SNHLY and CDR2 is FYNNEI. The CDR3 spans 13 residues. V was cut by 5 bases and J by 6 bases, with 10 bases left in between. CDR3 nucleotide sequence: TGTGCCAGCAGTCGGACTGATTCCGGGGAGCTGTTTTTT. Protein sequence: CASSRTDSGELFF.

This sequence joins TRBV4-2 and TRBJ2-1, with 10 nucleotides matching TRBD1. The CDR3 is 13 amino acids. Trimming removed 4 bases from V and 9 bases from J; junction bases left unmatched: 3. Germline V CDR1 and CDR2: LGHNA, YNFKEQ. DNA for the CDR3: TGTGCCAGCAGCCCGACAGGGGGCGGTGAGCAGTTCTTC. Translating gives CASSPTGGGEQFF.

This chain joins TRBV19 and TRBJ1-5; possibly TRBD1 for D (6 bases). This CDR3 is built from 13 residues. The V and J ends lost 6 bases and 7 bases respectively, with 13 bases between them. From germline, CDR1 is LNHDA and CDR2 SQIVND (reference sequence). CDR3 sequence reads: CASSRQRGQPQHF. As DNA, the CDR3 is TGTGCCAGTAGCCGGCAGAGGGGGCAGCCCCAGCATTTT.

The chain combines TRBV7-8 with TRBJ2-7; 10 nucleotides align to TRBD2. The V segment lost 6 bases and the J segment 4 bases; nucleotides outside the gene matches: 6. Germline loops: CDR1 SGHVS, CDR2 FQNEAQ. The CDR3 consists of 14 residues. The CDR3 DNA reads TGTGCCAGCAGTACCGGACTAGCGGTTTACGAGCAGTACTTC. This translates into CASSTGLAVYEQYF.

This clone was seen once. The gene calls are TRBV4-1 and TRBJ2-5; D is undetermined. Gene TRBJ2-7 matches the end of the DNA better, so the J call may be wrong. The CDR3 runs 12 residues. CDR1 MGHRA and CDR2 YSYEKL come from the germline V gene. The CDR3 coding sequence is TGCGCCAGCGGTCGAGACACCTACGAGCAGTACTTC. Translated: CASGRDTYEQYF.

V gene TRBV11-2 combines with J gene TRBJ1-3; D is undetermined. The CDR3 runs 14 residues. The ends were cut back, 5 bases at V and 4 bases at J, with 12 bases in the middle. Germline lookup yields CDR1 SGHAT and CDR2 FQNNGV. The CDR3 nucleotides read TGTGCCAGCAGCCAAAGCGGTTCAGGAAACACCATATATTTT. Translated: CASSQSGSGNTIYF.